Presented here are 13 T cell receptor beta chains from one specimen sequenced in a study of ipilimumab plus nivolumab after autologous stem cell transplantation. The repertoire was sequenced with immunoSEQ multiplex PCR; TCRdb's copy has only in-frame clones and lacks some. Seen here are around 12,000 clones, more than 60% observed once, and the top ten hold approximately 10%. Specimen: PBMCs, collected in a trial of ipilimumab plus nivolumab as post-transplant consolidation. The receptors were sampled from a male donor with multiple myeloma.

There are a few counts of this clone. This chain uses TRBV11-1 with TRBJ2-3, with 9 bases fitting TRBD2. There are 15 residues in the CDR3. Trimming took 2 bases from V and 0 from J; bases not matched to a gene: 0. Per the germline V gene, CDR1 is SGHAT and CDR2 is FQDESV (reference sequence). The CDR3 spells CASSLLAGSTDTQYF. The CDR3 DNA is TGTGCCAGCAGCTTACTAGCGGGGAGCACAGATACGCAGTATTTT.

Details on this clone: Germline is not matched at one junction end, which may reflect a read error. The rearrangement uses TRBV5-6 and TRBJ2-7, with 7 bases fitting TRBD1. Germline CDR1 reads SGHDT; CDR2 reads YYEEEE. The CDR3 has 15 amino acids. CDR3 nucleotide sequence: TGTGCCAGCAACTATTTATCGAGCAGGGGGAGAAATTGGGACTTC. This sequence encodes CASNYLSSRGRNWDF.

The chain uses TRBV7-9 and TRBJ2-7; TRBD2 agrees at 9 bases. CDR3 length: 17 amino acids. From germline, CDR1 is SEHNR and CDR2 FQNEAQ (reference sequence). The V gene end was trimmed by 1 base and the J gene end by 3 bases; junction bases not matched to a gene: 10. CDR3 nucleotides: TGTGCCAGCAGCTTAGTGGGCCCTAGCGGGGCCTACTACGAGCAGTACTTC. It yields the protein CASSLVGPSGAYYEQYF.

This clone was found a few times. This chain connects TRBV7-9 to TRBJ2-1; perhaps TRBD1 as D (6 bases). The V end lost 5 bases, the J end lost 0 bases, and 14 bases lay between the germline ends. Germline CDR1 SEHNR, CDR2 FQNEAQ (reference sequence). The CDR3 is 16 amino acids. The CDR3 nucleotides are TGTGCCAGCAGCGCCGCACAGGGAAGCTCCTACAATGAGCAGTTCTTC. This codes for CASSAAQGSSYNEQFF.

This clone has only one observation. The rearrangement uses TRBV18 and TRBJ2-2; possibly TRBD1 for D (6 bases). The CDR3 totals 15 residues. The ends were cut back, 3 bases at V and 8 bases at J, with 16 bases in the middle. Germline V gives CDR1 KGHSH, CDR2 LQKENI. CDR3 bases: TGTGCCAGCTCACCCGGGACAATTTCAAGTGGGGAGCTGTTTTTT. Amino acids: CASSPGTISSGELFF.

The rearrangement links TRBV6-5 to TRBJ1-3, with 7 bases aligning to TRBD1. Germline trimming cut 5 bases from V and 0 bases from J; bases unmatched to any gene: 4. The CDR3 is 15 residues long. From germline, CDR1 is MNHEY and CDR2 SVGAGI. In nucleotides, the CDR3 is TGTGCCAGCAGTGGACAGGCGCTCTCTGGAAACACCATATATTTT. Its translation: CASSGQALSGNTIYF.

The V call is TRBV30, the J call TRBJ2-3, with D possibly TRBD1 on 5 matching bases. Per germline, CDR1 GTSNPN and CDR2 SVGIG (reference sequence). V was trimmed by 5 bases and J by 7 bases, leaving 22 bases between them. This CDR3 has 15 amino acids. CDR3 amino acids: CAWVDVRQTINTQYF. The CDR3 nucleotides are TGTGCCTGGGTTGACGTCCGACAGACGATAAATACGCAGTATTTT.

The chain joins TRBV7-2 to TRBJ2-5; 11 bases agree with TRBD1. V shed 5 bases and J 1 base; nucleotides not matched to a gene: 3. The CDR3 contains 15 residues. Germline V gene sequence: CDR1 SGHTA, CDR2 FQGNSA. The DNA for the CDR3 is TGTGCCAGCAGCAGCGGACAGGGGGCCCAAGAGACCCAGTACTTC. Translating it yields CASSSGQGAQETQYF.

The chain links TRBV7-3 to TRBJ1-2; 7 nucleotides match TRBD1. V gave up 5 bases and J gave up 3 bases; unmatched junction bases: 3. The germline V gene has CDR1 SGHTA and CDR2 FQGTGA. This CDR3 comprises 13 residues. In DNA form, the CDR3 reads TGTGCCAGCAGCATCGGGACAGACTATGGCTACACCTTC. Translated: CASSIGTDYGYTF.

The DNA of the CDR3 is TGCGCCAGCAGCTTGGGACGGTGGTTCACAGATACGCAGTATTTT. Protein: CASSLGRWFTDTQYF. The chain employs TRBV5-1 and TRBJ2-3; D unresolved. CDR3 size: 15 residues. Germline-derived CDR1 and CDR2 are SGHRS and YFSETQ. V was cut by 0 bases and J by 2 bases, with 10 bases left in between.

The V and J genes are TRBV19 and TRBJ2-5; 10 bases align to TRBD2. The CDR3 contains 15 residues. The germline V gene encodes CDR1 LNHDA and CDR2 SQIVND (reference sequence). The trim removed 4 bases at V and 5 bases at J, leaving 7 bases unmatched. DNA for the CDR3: TGTGCCAGTAGTACCCAGACTAGCGGGTGGGAGACCCAGTACTTC. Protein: CASSTQTSGWETQYF.

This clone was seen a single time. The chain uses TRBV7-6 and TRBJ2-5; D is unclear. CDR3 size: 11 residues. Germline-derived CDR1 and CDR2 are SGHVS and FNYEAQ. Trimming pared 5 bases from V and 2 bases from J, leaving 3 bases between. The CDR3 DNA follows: TGTGCCAGCAGCGCACAAGAGACCCAGTACTTC. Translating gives CASSAQETQYF.

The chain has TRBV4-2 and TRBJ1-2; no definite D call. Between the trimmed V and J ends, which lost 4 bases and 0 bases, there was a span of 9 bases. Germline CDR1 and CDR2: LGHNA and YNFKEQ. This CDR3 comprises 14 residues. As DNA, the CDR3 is TGTGCCAGCAGCCCGGCGGCAGCTAACTATGGCTACACCTTC. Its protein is CASSPAAANYGYTF.